This T cell receptor (beta chain) stems from a study of Graves' ophthalmopathy and Graves' hyperthyroidism. At least ten counts were recorded for this clonotype. Its antigen is as yet unknown. Study conclusions and caveats: Most expanded clonotypes in thyroid above 0.001 frequency also showed up in blood.

Amplified TCR beta CDR3 regions were obtained using RNA transcripts as template. Following a first-round RT-PCR that used HTBI primers, a second-round multiplex PCR was carried out. Each CDR3 protein gets one entry after TCRdb re-called the multiplex PCR reads with MiXCR. The table includes around 340,000 distinct CDR3 sequences, about a sixth detected once. Source material: peripheral blood. This TCR came from an adult man with Graves' ophthalmopathy.

The CDR3 region is CSAPSTRTDGYTF. CDR3 nucleotide sequence: TGCAGTGCTCCCTCCACCAGGACTGATGGCTACACCTTC. The chain links TRBV20-1 to TRBJ1-2; no clear D. The CDR3 extends over 13 amino acids. The germline V gene has CDR1 DFQATT and CDR2 SNEGSKA (reference sequence). V was clipped by 5 bases and J by 6 bases, with 16 bases between them.